Shown below are 7 T cell receptor beta chains from a single sample sequenced in a study of regulatory T cells in long-lasting Graves disease. The time point denotes: newly diagnosed GD, antithyroid drugs for less than 3 months. The TCR library was prepared using RNA isolated from PBMCs. For TCR beta, libraries came from iRepertoire HTBI primers and Arm-PCR of CDR3 regions. TCRdb re-called the multiplex PCR reads with MiXCR, one entry per CDR3 protein. Of 580,000 or so distinct CDR3 sequences listed, about 16% were seen once; the top ten hold about 12%. The data were also submitted as part of a second study, on T cells in Graves' hyperthyroidism and ophthalmopathy.

Specimen: peripheral blood mononuclear cells (PBMCs), collected at new diagnosis, from a patient treated with antithyroid drugs. These TCRs come from a man aged 18 to 35 with Graves disease.

CDR3 region: CASSLGGGPREQYF. The CDR3 DNA follows: TGTGCCAGCAGTCTGGGGGGGGGGCCGCGGGAGCAGTACTTC. The V gene is TRBV2, the J gene TRBJ2-7; weak D call: TRBD2 (7 bases). This CDR3 region has 14 residues. V shed 5 bases and J shed 7 bases, with 18 bases lying between them. Germline V gives CDR1 SNHLY, CDR2 FYNNEI.

There are a few counts of this clonotype. This chain uses TRBV28 with TRBJ1-5; maybe TRBD1 (5 bases). V gave up 5 bases and J gave up 7 bases, with 21 bases separating them. Germline CDR1 MDHEN, CDR2 SYDVKM. This CDR3 is built from 16 residues. The CDR3 nucleotides are TGTGCCAGCAGTCCCCAGTGGAGGGGAAAGCGGCAGCCCCAGCATTTT. Amino acids: CASSPQWRGKRQPQHF.

The chain carries TRBV28 and TRBJ2-4; maybe TRBD2 (5 bases). Trimming stripped 3 bases from V and 0 bases from J, with 12 bases between. CDR1 MDHEN and CDR2 SYDVKM come from the germline V gene. The CDR3 spans 16 residues. Here the CDR3 reads CASSLGRFLAKNIQYF. CDR3 sequence (DNA): TGTGCCAGCAGTTTGGGGAGATTCCTAGCCAAAAACATTCAGTACTTC. Using reference TRBV28 and TRBJ2-4 for the parts outside the CDR3, the full variable domain is DVKVTQSSRYLVKRTGEKVFLECVQDMDHENMFWYRQDPGLGLRLIYFSYDVKMKEKGDIPEGYSVSREKKERFSLILESASTNQTSMYLCASSLGRFLAKNIQYFGAGTRLSVL.

This clonotype was seen only a few times. The chain employs TRBV27 and TRBJ2-3; D is undetermined. The CDR3 runs to 13 residues. Trimming removed 5 bases at V and 0 bases at J, with 6 bases between. Germline V gene sequence: CDR1 MNHEY, CDR2 SMNVEV (reference sequence). The CDR3: CASSVYSTDTQYF. In nucleotides, the CDR3 is TGTGCCAGCAGTGTCTATAGCACAGATACGCAGTATTTT.

This clonotype was picked up many times. V gene TRBV14 combines with J gene TRBJ2-7; the D is unclear. The germline V and J ends were trimmed by 4 bases and 3 bases, with 7 bases remaining between them. This CDR3 contains 12 residues. Germline CDR1 reads SGHDN; CDR2 reads FVKESK. CDR3 nucleotides: TGTGCCAGCAGCCTCAATATCTACGAGCAGTACTTC. As protein: CASSLNIYEQYF. The full variable domain, its missing parts supplied by reference TRBV14 and TRBJ2-7, is EAGVTQFPSHSVIEKGQTVTLRCDPISGHDNLYWYRRVMGKEIKFLLHFVKESKQDESGMPNNRFLAERTGGTYSTLKVQPAELEDSGVYFCASSLNIYEQYFGPGTRLTVT.

At least ten counts were recorded for this clonotype. This chain uses TRBV20-1 with TRBJ2-3; D is unclear. The CDR3 spans 13 residues. Germline V gene lookup returns CDR1 DFQATT and CDR2 SNEGSKA (reference sequence). V lost 0 bases, J lost 1 base, and 5 bases lay in between. CDR3 bases: TGCAGTGCTAGAGACCAGGGCACAGATACGCAGTATTTT. This sequence encodes CSARDQGTDTQYF.

In this sample, this clonotype turned up many times. The V call is TRBV20-1, the J call TRBJ2-1; TRBD1 matches at 9 bases. Germline V lookup: CDR1 DFQATT, CDR2 SNEGSKA (reference sequence). V trimming: 1 base; J trimming: 3 bases; junction bases outside the gene matches: 7. The CDR3 runs 16 residues. The CDR3 here is CSARAQQGALYNEQFF. Written as DNA, the CDR3 is TGCAGTGCTAGAGCGCAACAGGGGGCCCTCTACAATGAGCAGTTCTTC.